These 32 T cell receptor beta chains share one sample of origin, sequenced in a study of CD8 T cells in Susac syndrome. The RNA input was roughly 0.45 to 1 ug, and it was reverse transcribed with random hexamers. Each CDR3 protein is one row after TCRdb ran MiXCR on the immunoSEQ multiplex PCR reads. The sample lists about 250,000 distinct CDR3 sequences; roughly 95% were seen once. The sample taken for sequencing was CD4+ T cells from PBMCs. The receptors originated from a human donor with multiple sclerosis.

The rearrangement links TRBV6-5 to TRBJ1-1; the D is unclear. The V end lost 6 bases, the J end lost 1 base, and 12 bases lay between the germline ends. The germline V gene encodes CDR1 MNHEY and CDR2 SVGAGI. This CDR3 has 14 amino acids. The CDR3 reads CASSRTEANTEAFF. For the CDR3, the DNA is TGTGCCAGCAGCCGAACAGAAGCGAACACTGAAGCTTTCTTT.

The rearrangement joins TRBV29-1 to TRBJ1-4, with 7 nucleotides matching TRBD1. The germline gives CDR1 SQVTM, CDR2 ANQGSEA. The CDR3 is 11 amino acids. The V gene end was trimmed by 7 bases and the J gene end by 8 bases; junction bases not matched to a gene: 4. The CDR3 sequence is CSALGGEKLFF. CDR3 DNA sequence: TGCAGCGCTCTAGGGGGCGAAAAACTGTTTTTT.

This clonotype came up once. This chain uses TRBV7-2 with TRBJ2-5, with 8 bases matching TRBD1. The CDR3 is made up of 15 amino acids. Germline V gene lookup returns CDR1 SGHTA and CDR2 FQGNSA. The V gene end was trimmed by 6 bases and the J gene end by 4 bases; junction bases not matched to a gene: 10. This CDR3 reads CASRNNDRGSETQYF. The CDR3 DNA follows: TGTGCCAGCAGAAATAACGACAGGGGATCAGAGACCCAGTACTTC. Full variable domain (remainder filled in from reference TRBV7-2 and TRBJ2-5): GAGVSQSPSNKVTEKGKDVELRCDPISGHTALYWYRQSLGQGLEFLIYFQGNSAPDKSGLPSDRFSAERTGGSVSTLTIQRTQQEDSAVYLCASRNNDRGSETQYFGPGTRLLVL.

The rearrangement links TRBV11-1 to TRBJ2-5; 10 bases align to TRBD2. Losses at the gene ends were 7 bases for V and 2 bases for J; bases not matched to a gene: 7. There are 15 residues in the CDR3. The germline CDR1 and CDR2 sequences are SGHAT and FQDESV (reference sequence). CDR3 sequence: CASTNQAGGQETQYF. The CDR3, as DNA: TGTGCCAGCACCAACCAAGCGGGGGGGCAAGAGACCCAGTACTTC.

The rearrangement uses TRBV20-1 and TRBJ2-7; 12 bases align to TRBD2. The CDR3 sequence is 15 residues long. After removal of 5 bases from V and 4 bases from J, the junction contained 9 bases not matched to a gene. The germline gives CDR1 DFQATT, CDR2 SNEGSKA (reference sequence). The CDR3 DNA reads TGCAGTGCTGTACCAGGACTAGCGGGGACTTACGAGCAGTACTTC. It specifies CSAVPGLAGTYEQYF.

The chain uses TRBV27 and TRBJ2-1, with 10 bases aligning to TRBD2. Germline trimming cut 5 bases from V and 2 bases from J; bases unmatched to any gene: 6. Germline V CDR1 and CDR2: MNHEY, SMNVEV (reference sequence). CDR3 length: 16 amino acids. In DNA, the CDR3 is TGTGCCAGCAGTGGACGGACTAGCGGCGCCTACAATGAGCAGTTCTTC. Translating it yields CASSGRTSGAYNEQFF.

The CDR3 is CASSLLGAGANVLTF. For the CDR3, the DNA is TGTGCCAGCAGTTTATTAGGGGCAGGGGCCAACGTCCTGACTTTC. This chain links TRBV12-3 or TRBV12-4 with TRBJ2-6, with D possibly being TRBD1 (5 bases). The V gene lost 2 bases and the J gene lost 4 bases, with 9 bases spanning the gap. The CDR3 runs 15 residues.

The rearrangement joins TRBV20-1 to TRBJ1-1; D gene unclear. Trimming shortened V by 5 bases and J by 6 bases, and 13 bases separated the two germline ends. The germline gives CDR1 DFQATT, CDR2 SNEGSKA (reference sequence). The CDR3 runs 12 residues. Here the CDR3 DNA reads TGCAGTGCTCCTCCGGGAGCGGCTGAAGCTTTCTTT. Translating gives CSAPPGAAEAFF.

The chain joins TRBV30 to TRBJ2-5; D not resolved. Germline V gene lookup returns CDR1 GTSNPN and CDR2 SVGIG (reference sequence). The CDR3 consists of 11 residues. V lost 0 bases and J lost 5, with 4 bases in between. CDR3 sequence (DNA): TGTGCCTGGAGTGTTGGTGAGACCCAGTACTTC. It specifies CAWSVGETQYF.

The chain recombines TRBV15 with TRBJ2-7, with D possibly matching TRBD1 (5 bases). The length of the CDR3 is 15 residues. The V gene's germline CDR1 is LNHNV and CDR2 YYDKDF (reference sequence). Trimming stripped 8 bases from V and 6 bases from J, with 23 bases between. The CDR3 is CATAGDPDIGSEQYV. The DNA of the CDR3 is TGTGCCACCGCAGGAGACCCGGACATTGGATCCGAGCAGTACGTC.

The chain combines TRBV28 with TRBJ2-7, with 8 bases aligning to TRBD1. Germline V gives CDR1 MDHEN, CDR2 SYDVKM. This CDR3 has 13 residues. Germline trimming cut 5 bases from V and 4 bases from J; bases unmatched to any gene: 4. The CDR3 DNA reads TGTGCCAGCAGTCCGGGACAGGAGTACGAGCAGTACGTC. It codes for CASSPGQEYEQYV.

The chain recombines TRBV7-2 with TRBJ1-5, with TRBD1 matching 8 bases. The germline CDR1 and CDR2 sequences are SGHTA and FQGNSA. This CDR3 has 15 residues. Trimming cost V 6 bases and J 6 bases; bases outside gene matches: 10. For the CDR3, the DNA is TGTGCCAGCAGTTCCGGACAGGGCGGCCGTCAGCCCCAGCATTTT. Translating it yields CASSSGQGGRQPQHF.

The rearrangement links TRBV28 to TRBJ1-6, with D unresolved. Trimming took 3 bases from V and 0 from J, leaving 9 bases between them. Germline assignment: CDR1 MDHEN and CDR2 SYDVKM. This CDR3 is 16 amino acids long. The CDR3 here is CASSLGLGSYNSPLHF. CDR3 in DNA: TGTGCCAGCAGTTTGGGTTTGGGCTCCTATAATTCACCCCTCCACTTT.

The chain is built from TRBV6-2 or TRBV6-3 and TRBJ2-1; 14 bases align to TRBD2. The length of the CDR3 is 15 residues. Germline trimming cut 10 bases from V and 4 bases from J; bases unmatched to any gene: 6. In germline, CDR1 is MNHEY, CDR2 SVGEGT. CDR3 sequence reads: CATETSGGGYNEQFF. The CDR3 region has the DNA TGTGCCACCGAGACTAGCGGGGGGGGATACAATGAGCAGTTCTTC.

The chain joins TRBV27 to TRBJ1-6, with D unresolved. The germline V and J ends were trimmed by 3 bases and 5 bases, with 8 bases remaining between them. The CDR3 contains 14 residues. CDR1 and CDR2 from the germline V gene are MNHEY and SMNVEV (reference sequence). The CDR3 spells CASSLLRHNSPLHF. CDR3 bases: TGTGCCAGCAGTTTGTTACGGCATAATTCACCCCTCCACTTT.

V usage is TRBV6-6 and J usage is TRBJ1-5, with D maybe TRBD1 (6 bases). Trimming stripped 7 bases from V and 0 bases from J, with 10 bases between. The CDR3 loop spans 14 amino acids. The germline V gene has CDR1 MNHNY and CDR2 SVGAGI (reference sequence). The CDR3 loop reads CASKDRDSNQPQHF. In nucleotides, the CDR3 is TGTGCCAGCAAGGACAGAGATAGCAATCAGCCCCAGCATTTT.

The CDR3 here is CASSEQAGGHHEQYF. For the CDR3, the DNA is TGTGCCAGCAGTGAGCAAGCGGGGGGCCACCACGAGCAGTACTTC. This chain connects TRBV6-4 to TRBJ2-7; 9 positions match TRBD2. Germline CDR1 and CDR2: MRHNA and SNTAGT. The CDR3 consists of 15 residues. Trimming removed 3 bases from V and 5 bases from J; junction bases left unmatched: 8.

The rearrangement uses TRBV6-6 and TRBJ2-3, with D uncertain. This CDR3 has 15 residues. The V and J ends lost 0 bases and 3 bases respectively, with 10 bases between them. The germline CDR1 and CDR2 sequences are MNHNY and SVGAGI (reference sequence). The CDR3 DNA reads as TGTGCCAGCAGTTACTCGGGTAGCCCTACAGATACGCAGTATTTT. The encoded protein is CASSYSGSPTDTQYF.

This chain uses TRBV30 with TRBJ2-1; 7 bases match TRBD2. Germline V gives CDR1 GTSNPN, CDR2 SVGIG (reference sequence). V was pared by 2 bases and J by 7 bases, with 14 bases of the junction left unmatched. This CDR3 has 16 amino acids. The CDR3 region has the DNA TGTGCCTGGAGTTTGGGAGGGGCTTCAACACGGAATGAGCAGTTCTTC. Its protein is CAWSLGGASTRNEQFF.

V and J are TRBV30 and TRBJ1-2, with D uncertain. Germline V lookup: CDR1 GTSNPN, CDR2 SVGIG (reference sequence). CDR3 size: 12 residues. The V end was cut by 0 bases, the J end by 7 bases, with 9 bases between. The CDR3 spells CAWSVREAGYTF. CDR3 sequence (DNA): TGTGCCTGGAGTGTAAGGGAGGCTGGCTACACCTTC.

V gene TRBV11-2 combines with J gene TRBJ2-1; either TRBD1 or TRBD2 may supply D (6 bases each). Deletions cut 5 bases from V and 9 bases from J, with 20 bases between. This CDR3 has 15 residues. From germline, CDR1 is SGHAT and CDR2 FQNNGV. CDR3 coding DNA: TGTGCCAGCAGCCACCCGCGGGTGGGGGGCGGTGAGCAGTTCTTC. Translated, it gives CASSHPRVGGGEQFF.

The chain links TRBV20-1 to TRBJ2-4; unclear D gene. Germline CDR1 reads DFQATT; CDR2 reads SNEGSKA (reference sequence). This CDR3 has 13 residues. V lost 0 bases and J 4 bases, leaving 7 bases between the germline ends. CDR3 sequence reads: CSARDTAKNIQYF. The CDR3 DNA reads as TGCAGTGCTAGAGATACGGCGAAAAACATTCAGTACTTC.

Here the CDR3 DNA reads TGCGCCAGCAGCTTTGACAGGCCCCCAGGGACCCAGTACTTC. Its translation: CASSFDRPPGTQYF. This chain links TRBV5-1 with TRBJ2-5; possible D gene TRBD1, 6 bases. CDR3 size: 14 residues. The V gene lost 2 bases and the J gene lost 7 bases, with 15 bases spanning the gap. Germline lookup yields CDR1 SGHRS and CDR2 YFSETQ. The variable domain in full, completed from reference TRBV5-1 and TRBJ2-5, reads KAGVTQTPRYLIKTRGQQVTLSCSPISGHRSVSWYQQTPGQGLQFLFEYFSETQRNKGNFPGRFSGRQFSNSRSEMNVSTLELGDSALYLCASSFDRPPGTQYFGPGTRLLVL.

This sequence joins TRBV7-2 and TRBJ1-1, with 10 bases matching TRBD1. V lost 5 bases and J lost 0; bases outside the gene matches: 9. Looked up from germline, CDR1 is SGHTA and CDR2 is FQGNSA. This CDR3 comprises 17 residues. The CDR3 coding sequence is TGTGCCAGCAGCCTCAGACAGGGGGCGGGCCTGAACACTGAAGCTTTCTTT. Protein sequence: CASSLRQGAGLNTEAFF.

The sample holds a few counts of this clonotype. This sequence joins TRBV6-2 or TRBV6-3 and TRBJ1-1; D gene ambiguous. The germline V gene has CDR1 MNHEY and CDR2 SVGEGT. Trimming pared 4 bases from V and 3 bases from J, leaving 6 bases between. The CDR3 has 12 residues. As DNA, the CDR3 is TGTGCCAGCAGTTTGACGGACACTGAAGCTTTCTTT. Protein sequence: CASSLTDTEAFF.

The CDR3 DNA sequence: TGTGCCATCAGTGAGTTTGGGGGGATCGAGCAGTACTTC. Translated, it gives CAISEFGGIEQYF. The genes are TRBV10-3 and TRBJ2-7, with a weak D call TRBD2 (6 bases). This CDR3 has 13 residues. V was cut by 1 base and J by 6 bases, with 10 bases left in between. The germline V gene has CDR1 ENHRY and CDR2 SYGVKD.

V and J are TRBV10-3 and TRBJ1-5; TRBD1 aligns across 8 bases. Germline V gene sequence: CDR1 ENHRY, CDR2 SYGVKD. The J segment lost 0 bases and the V segment lost 0 bases, leaving 4 bases of the junction unmatched. This CDR3 is built from 17 residues. In DNA form, the CDR3 reads TGTGCCATCAGTGAGTCCGGGACAGGAGTTAGCAATCAGCCCCAGCATTTT. Translated, it gives CAISESGTGVSNQPQHF.

The chain combines TRBV28 with TRBJ2-7; TRBD1 matches at 8 bases. CDR3 length: 14 amino acids. V shed 5 bases, J shed 3 bases, and the junction held 6 bases outside the gene matches. Germline CDR1 and CDR2: MDHEN and SYDVKM. CDR3 nucleotides: TGTGCCAGCAGTAGTCGGGACAGGATCTACGAGCAGTACTTC. Encoded protein: CASSSRDRIYEQYF. The full variable domain, its missing parts supplied by reference TRBV28 and TRBJ2-7, is DVKVTQSSRYLVKRTGEKVFLECVQDMDHENMFWYRQDPGLGLRLIYFSYDVKMKEKGDIPEGYSVSREKKERFSLILESASTNQTSMYLCASSSRDRIYEQYFGPGTRLTVT.

The rearrangement links TRBV5-1 to TRBJ1-5; TRBD1 matches 8 bases. Per the germline V gene, CDR1 is SGHRS and CDR2 is YFSETQ. The junction had 1 base not matched to a gene; V was cut back by 2 bases and J by 6 bases. This CDR3 has 13 amino acids. CDR3 sequence (DNA): TGCGCCAGCAGCTTCACAGGGGGTCAGCCCCAGCATTTT. Translated, it gives CASSFTGGQPQHF.

The chain has TRBV4-1 and TRBJ1-4, with D perhaps TRBD1 (5 bases). Germline lookup yields CDR1 MGHRA and CDR2 YSYEKL. Trimming left V 3 bases short and J 6 bases short, with 17 bases between. CDR3 length: 16 amino acids. The CDR3 sequence: CASSQGTGTKDEKLFF. The DNA for the CDR3 is TGCGCCAGCAGCCAGGGGACGGGGACGAAGGATGAAAAACTGTTTTTT.

The V and J genes are TRBV12-3 or TRBV12-4 and TRBJ2-5; possibly TRBD1 for D (5 bases). Trimming stripped 0 bases from V and 5 bases from J, with 13 bases between. The CDR3 is 15 residues long. The CDR3 region is CASSLAGPGLETQYF. Written as DNA, the CDR3 is TGTGCCAGCAGTTTAGCGGGTCCAGGGTTGGAGACCCAGTACTTC.

The chain employs TRBV30 and TRBJ1-1; D is possibly TRBD1 (5 bases). Trimming pared 3 bases from V and 4 bases from J, leaving 18 bases between. Germline V gene data show CDR1 as GTSNPN and CDR2 as SVGIG (reference sequence). The CDR3 loop spans 15 amino acids. The CDR3 spells CAWRPDRTPSTEAFF. The CDR3 nucleotides read TGTGCCTGGAGACCCGATCGGACACCCAGCACTGAAGCTTTCTTT.